The present entry profiles one T cell receptor (beta chain) with its context. Its antigen is currently unknown. Profiled with immunoSEQ multiplex PCR; TCRdb holds only in-frame clones, not every one. The table lists some 2,000,000 clones, roughly 94% of them singletons. V was pared by 4 bases and J by 8 bases, with 9 bases between. Per germline, CDR1 MNHEY and CDR2 SMNVEV (reference sequence). CDR3 length equals 13 residues. CD8 cells regarded as naive lacked CD45RO, were positively chosen for CCR7, and omitted terminally differentiated effector memory CD45RA+ cells. This sample was taken from a study of shared clonotypes between healthy human individuals. As for the study in general: The cohort had two women and a few men, ages 18 to 49. The study's findings and limits: Among a handful of donors, approximately 5% of naive CD4 clonotypes were found in common.

The material sequenced was naive CD8+ T cells sorted from blood. The genes are TRBV27 and TRBJ1-6; possibly TRBD1 for D (5 bases). This TCR came from a man aged 18 to 29 in good health. The CDR3 DNA is TGTGCCAGCAGTTCCTGGGGGGATTCACCCCTCCACTTT. Translating gives CASSSWGDSPLHF.